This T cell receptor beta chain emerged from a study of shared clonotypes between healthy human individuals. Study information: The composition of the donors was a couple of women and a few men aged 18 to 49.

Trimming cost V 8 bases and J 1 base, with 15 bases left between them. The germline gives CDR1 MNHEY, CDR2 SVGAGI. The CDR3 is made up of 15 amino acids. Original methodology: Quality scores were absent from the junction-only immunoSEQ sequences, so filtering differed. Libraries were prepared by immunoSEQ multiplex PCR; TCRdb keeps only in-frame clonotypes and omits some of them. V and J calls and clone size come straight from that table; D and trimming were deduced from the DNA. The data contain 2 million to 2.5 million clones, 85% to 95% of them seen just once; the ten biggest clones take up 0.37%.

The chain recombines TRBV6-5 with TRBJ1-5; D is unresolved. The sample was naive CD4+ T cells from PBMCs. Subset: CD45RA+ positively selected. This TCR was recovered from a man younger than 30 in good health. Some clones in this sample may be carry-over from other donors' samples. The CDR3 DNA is TGTGCCAGCTCTCCTGGCTCTAGAAGCAATCAGCCCCAGCATTTT. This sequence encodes CASSPGSRSNQPQHF.